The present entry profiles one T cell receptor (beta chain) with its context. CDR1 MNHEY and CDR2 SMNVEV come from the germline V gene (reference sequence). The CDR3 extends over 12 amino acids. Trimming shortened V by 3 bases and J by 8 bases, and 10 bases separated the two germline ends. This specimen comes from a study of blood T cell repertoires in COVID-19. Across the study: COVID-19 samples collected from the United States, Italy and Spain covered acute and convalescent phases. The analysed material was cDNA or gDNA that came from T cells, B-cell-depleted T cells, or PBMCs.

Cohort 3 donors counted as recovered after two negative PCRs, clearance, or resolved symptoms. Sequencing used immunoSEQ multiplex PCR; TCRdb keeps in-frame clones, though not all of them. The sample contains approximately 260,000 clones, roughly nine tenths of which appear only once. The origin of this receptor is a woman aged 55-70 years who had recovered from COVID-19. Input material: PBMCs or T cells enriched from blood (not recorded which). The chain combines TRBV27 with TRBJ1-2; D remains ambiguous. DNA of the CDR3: TGTGCCAGCAGTTTTTCGGGGAACGGCTACACCTTC. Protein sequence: CASSFSGNGYTF.